This TCR beta chain was sequenced in a study of T cells in Graves' hyperthyroidism and ophthalmopathy. At the level of the study: Before any treatment, at initial diagnosis, peripheral blood was collected.

The CDR3 loop spans 15 amino acids. The germline V and J ends were trimmed by 6 bases and 3 bases, with 14 bases remaining between them. Germline values: CDR1 SGHTA, CDR2 FQGTGA. The study's findings and limits: From stable hyperthyroidism, ophthalmopathy was separated by a 13 V-J model.

The TCR beta CDR3 regions underwent amplification using RNA transcripts as the source. HTBI primers were employed in a first-round RT-PCR of the TCR CDR3. A single record per CDR3 protein comes from TCRdb applying MiXCR to the multiplex PCR reads. The sample has about 480,000 distinct CDR3 sequences; approximately 25% are singletons. This clonotype occurred many times. Its antigen is as yet unknown. Patients were excluded for uncontrolled infection, other autoimmune disease, pregnancy or lactation. The sequence was obtained from a woman in her twenties or thirties with Graves' ophthalmopathy. This chain joins TRBV7-3 and TRBJ2-2, with a tentative D call TRBD2 (7 bases). The sequenced sample consisted of blood. CDR3 DNA sequence: TGTGCCAGCAGGAACGCGGGGGCCGACACCGGGGAGCTGTTTTTT. Protein: CASRNAGADTGELFF.